This T cell receptor beta chain was recorded in a study of shared clonotypes between healthy human individuals. Study details: Per donor, three plates held CD4 naive cells, three held CD4 memory, two held CD8 naive and one held CD8 memory.

All the donors were Caucasian adults who lived in Nashville, Tennessee. As for this clone: What it binds is unknown.

CDR1 is SGHKS and CDR2 is YYEKEE in the germline V gene (reference sequence). V lost 1 base and J lost 4; bases outside the gene matches: 9. This CDR3 has 17 amino acids. Study results and caveats: It was expected that sequencing depth would affect clonotype sharing among donors.

Sequenced by immunoSEQ multiplex PCR; TCRdb stores in-frame clones only, minus some. The top ten clones hold almost 0.9% of a sample with approximately 1,000,000 clones, 70% to 85% of them seen once. This TCR derives from a man aged 18 to 30 in good health. Some clones in this sample may be carry-over from other donors' samples. The genes are TRBV5-5 and TRBJ2-3; 10 positions agree with TRBD2. The source material was memory CD4+ T cells from PBMCs. The subset: CD45RA-negative fraction. The CDR3 loop is CASSLREASGRPDTQYF. The CDR3 nucleotides are TGTGCCAGCAGCTTGAGAGAGGCTAGCGGGAGACCAGATACGCAGTATTTT.